This is a list of T cell receptor beta chains from one sample in a study of TIL therapy for anti-PD-1-resistant metastatic lung cancer. The method was immunoSEQ multiplex PCR; TCRdb's version includes in-frame clones alone and lacks a portion of them. Among about 50,000 clones listed, less than 75% were seen once. The specimen was tumor tissue, collected at baseline. These receptor sequences come from a person between 30 and 80 years old with non-small cell lung cancer. Each CDR3 is given with its conserved first and last residue. The D gene is left open where the match is weak. Size is stated for part of the rows, as once, few or many counts, or as a class when the clone is expanded.

j_call v_call clone_size d_call cdr3_aa cdr3_nt
TRBJ1-1 TRBV27 medium-sized NA CASSLGPQGNTEAFF TGTGCCAGCAGTTTGGGTCCACAGGGGAACACTGAAGCTTTCTTT
TRBJ2-3 TRBV6-5 NA NA CASGWRETWDTQYF TGTGCCAGTGGTTGGCGCGAGACTTGGGATACGCAGTATTTT
TRBJ1-4 TRBV7-9 NA TRBD1 CASSYSPSTGNEMFF TGTGCCAGCAGCTATTCCCCGTCGACAGGGAACGAGATGTTTTTT
TRBJ2-2 TRBV6-4 NA NA CASRALGAQTGELFF TGTGCCAGCAGAGCCCTGGGCGCCCAGACCGGGGAGCTGTTTTTT
TRBJ2-1 TRBV13 NA TRBD2 CASGTRDYGGNEQFF TGTGCCAGCGGTACGAGGGACTATGGGGGCAATGAGCAGTTCTTC
TRBJ2-1 TRBV9 NA TRBD1 CASSAAAGGRYNEQFF TGTGCCAGCAGCGCGGCAGCAGGGGGTCGCTACAATGAGCAGTTCTTC
TRBJ2-7 TRBV5-1 NA TRBD1 CASSWGQAVLYEQYF TGCGCCAGCAGCTGGGGACAGGCCGTCCTCTACGAGCAGTACTTC
TRBJ2-2 TRBV7-9 NA NA CASSPDGFTGELFF TGTGCCAGCAGCCCCGACGGTTTCACCGGGGAGCTGTTTTTT
TRBJ1-2 TRBV5-1 few NA CASSESGTIGYTF TGCGCCAGCAGCGAGTCCGGGACAATAGGCTACACCTTC
TRBJ2-1 TRBV6-6 NA TRBD1 CASSTGTGSYNEQFF TGTGCCAGCAGTACCGGGACAGGGTCCTACAATGAGCAGTTCTTC
TRBJ1-5 TRBV5-4 NA NA CASSLAGLGAEQPQHF TGTGCCAGCAGCTTGGCCGGTTTGGGCGCGGAACAGCCCCAGCATTTT
TRBJ1-1 TRBV28 NA NA CASSSRMWAGSSNTEAFF TGTGCCAGCAGTAGTCGAATGTGGGCAGGGTCTTCGAACACTGAAGCTTTCTTT
TRBJ2-7 TRBV7-2 NA TRBD2 CASTPGLAGFYEQYF TGTGCCAGCACCCCGGGACTAGCGGGATTTTACGAGCAGTACTTC